A selection of T cell receptor beta chains follows, all from one sample in a study of shared clonotypes between healthy human individuals. The table came from immunoSEQ multiplex PCR; TCRdb's copy has only in-frame clones and leaves some out. This table has approximately 1,500,000 clones, around 97% appearing once. Sequenced input: naive CD4+ T cells sorted from blood. These receptors came from a man aged 25-45 years in good health. CDR3s include the opening cysteine and the closing phenylalanine or tryptophan. The D gene is left open where the match is weak.

CDR3aa: CASSLRQGATEAFF
v_gene: TRBV5-1
d_gene: TRBD1
j_gene: TRBJ1-1

CDR3aa: CASSLDGRGDTQYF
v_gene: TRBV27
d_gene: .
j_gene: TRBJ2-3

CDR3aa: CASSAGARQAGNTIYF
v_gene: TRBV2
d_gene: .
j_gene: TRBJ1-3

CDR3aa: CASSSSTGGTQYF
v_gene: TRBV19
d_gene: .
j_gene: TRBJ2-3

CDR3aa: CASTDRVNTEAFF
v_gene: TRBV28
d_gene: TRBD1
j_gene: TRBJ1-1

CDR3aa: CASNPVQRTEQFF
v_gene: TRBV28
d_gene: .
j_gene: TRBJ2-1

CDR3aa: CASSKVAGTTGELFF
v_gene: TRBV21-1
d_gene: .
j_gene: TRBJ2-2

CDR3aa: CASSVTTGTNTGELFF
v_gene: TRBV9
d_gene: .
j_gene: TRBJ2-2

CDR3aa: CASSPADWNTDTQYF
v_gene: TRBV18
d_gene: .
j_gene: TRBJ2-3

CDR3aa: CASSPQERAYEQYF
v_gene: TRBV4-1
d_gene: .
j_gene: TRBJ2-7

CDR3aa: CASSSIGTGRHEQYF
v_gene: TRBV11-2
d_gene: TRBD1
j_gene: TRBJ2-7

CDR3aa: CASSLGTASSGANVLTF
v_gene: TRBV4-3
d_gene: .
j_gene: TRBJ2-6

CDR3aa: CASSYPGYEGQETQYF
v_gene: TRBV7-9
d_gene: .
j_gene: TRBJ2-5

CDR3aa: CASSVGEGKNTEAFF
v_gene: TRBV9
d_gene: .
j_gene: TRBJ1-1

CDR3aa: CASSVGESNYNEQFF
v_gene: TRBV18
d_gene: .
j_gene: TRBJ2-1

CDR3aa: CASSLAVHNEQFF
v_gene: TRBV28
d_gene: .
j_gene: TRBJ2-1

CDR3aa: CASSSGTGGDGYTF
v_gene: TRBV5-4
d_gene: TRBD1
j_gene: TRBJ1-2

CDR3aa: CASSPIGPPDQPQHF
v_gene: TRBV19
d_gene: .
j_gene: TRBJ1-5

CDR3aa: CASSWDRRKETQYF
v_gene: TRBV28
d_gene: TRBD1
j_gene: TRBJ2-5

CDR3aa: CASSDTGVGPIF
v_gene: TRBV7-2
d_gene: TRBD1
j_gene: TRBJ2-1

CDR3aa: CASSNRTRSGANVLTF
v_gene: TRBV18
d_gene: .
j_gene: TRBJ2-6

CDR3aa: CASSLAGRSYNEQFF
v_gene: TRBV19
d_gene: .
j_gene: TRBJ2-1

CDR3aa: CASSVSGSGRYEQFF
v_gene: TRBV9
d_gene: TRBD2
j_gene: TRBJ2-1

CDR3aa: CAISDGRYEQYF
v_gene: TRBV10-3
d_gene: .
j_gene: TRBJ2-7

CDR3aa: CASRQEINQPQHF
v_gene: TRBV2
d_gene: .
j_gene: TRBJ1-5

CDR3aa: CASSPGTGAYNEQFF
v_gene: TRBV7-9
d_gene: TRBD1
j_gene: TRBJ2-1

CDR3aa: CASSFPGRSPYEQYF
v_gene: TRBV11-2
d_gene: .
j_gene: TRBJ2-7

CDR3aa: CASTRRGADEQYF
v_gene: TRBV14
d_gene: .
j_gene: TRBJ2-7

CDR3aa: CASSLLVPYAGRFF
v_gene: TRBV28
d_gene: .
j_gene: TRBJ2-1

CDR3aa: CASSALPGQGADGNEQFF
v_gene: TRBV10-1
d_gene: TRBD1
j_gene: TRBJ2-1